The clone carrying this T cell receptor (beta chain) has at least ten counts. J lost 2 bases, V lost 0 bases, and 2 bases had no gene match. The CDR3 runs 15 residues. Germline V gene sequence: CDR1 GTSNPN, CDR2 SVGIG (reference sequence). The sample is drawn from a study of low-dose radiotherapy and immunotherapy resistance in tumors. Study at large: Members of Cohort 1 were treated with 0.5 Gy per fraction every 2 weeks. The prescribed total PTV dose was 6.5 Gy.

Time point defined: before trial treatment. First-strand cDNA relied on TRAV- and TRBV-specific primers spanning alpha and beta chains. A roughly 19-cycle PCR with a constant-region primer and V-primer adapter amplified TCRs. A single record per CDR3 protein comes from TCRdb applying MiXCR to the reads. Among 65,000 to 90,000 distinct CDR3 sequences listed, under 20% were seen once. Sequenced material: PBMCs, taken before treatment. This receptor was taken from a male donor with prostate cancer. V and J are TRBV30 and TRBJ2-1, with 9 nucleotides matching TRBD1. The CDR3: CAWSVWDRAYNEQFF. CDR3 nucleotide sequence: TGTGCCTGGAGTGTCTGGGACAGGGCCTACAATGAGCAGTTCTTC.